This T cell receptor beta chain was profiled in a study of T cells after yellow fever vaccination. Study-level results: Repertoires sorted by FACS could include abundant clonotypes that are contaminants from the bulk population. Researchers noted that a small share of clonotypes showed up in both CD4 and CD8 compartments. Post-booster samples contained most primary-vaccination clones (approximately 96% CD4, around 88% CD8).

This clonotype was recorded at least ten times. Its antigen remains unknown. TCRdb re-called the 5' RACE reads with MiXCR, one entry per CDR3 protein. This sample carries 250,000 to 400,000 distinct CDR3 sequences, 3.5% to 5% of them seen once, and the ten largest clones take roughly a fifth. CDR3 length: 11 amino acids. CDR1 is DFQATT and CDR2 is SNEGSKA in the germline V gene (reference sequence). Trimming removed 6 bases from V and 10 bases from J; junction bases left unmatched: 8. The V gene is TRBV20-1, the J gene TRBJ1-1; 7 bases are a match to TRBD1. The sequencing here drew on PBMCs, taken 15 days after the yellow fever booster vaccination. The TCR was taken from a man aged 18 to 29 who received the YFV17D yellow fever vaccine. CDR3: CSAPTGLGAFF. CDR3 coding DNA: TGCAGTGCCCCGACAGGGCTAGGAGCTTTCTTT.